This T cell receptor beta chain was sequenced during a study of OX40 agonist ivuxolimab in advanced cancers. Study background: The study gave patients intravenous ivuxolimab at 0.01 to 10 mg/kg every 2 weeks. Eligibility admitted prior anti-PD-1, anti-PD-L1 or anti-CTLA-4 therapy; roughly 39% had some. General observations from the study: Expanded clones tended on average to be more numerous among CD8+ T cells than CD4+.

CDR1 and CDR2 (germline): MDHEN, SYDVKM. Trimming shortened V by 3 bases and J by 1 base, and 4 bases separated the two germline ends. The CDR3 length is 13 residues. Comment on this clone: Its antigen remains unidentified.

Libraries were prepared by immunoSEQ multiplex PCR; TCRdb keeps only in-frame clonotypes and omits some of them. The repertoire holds 55,000 to 65,000 clones, with roughly 85% as singletons. The sample in question was CD4+ or CD8+ T cells sorted from blood, obtained in a trial of the OX40 agonist ivuxolimab. The chain employs TRBV28 and TRBJ1-5, with D uncertain. The source of this sequence is an adult with an advanced solid tumor such as melanoma, head and neck, liver or kidney cancer. The CDR3: CASSFESNQPQHF. In DNA form, the CDR3 reads TGTGCCAGCAGTTTTGAGAGCAATCAGCCCCAGCATTTT.